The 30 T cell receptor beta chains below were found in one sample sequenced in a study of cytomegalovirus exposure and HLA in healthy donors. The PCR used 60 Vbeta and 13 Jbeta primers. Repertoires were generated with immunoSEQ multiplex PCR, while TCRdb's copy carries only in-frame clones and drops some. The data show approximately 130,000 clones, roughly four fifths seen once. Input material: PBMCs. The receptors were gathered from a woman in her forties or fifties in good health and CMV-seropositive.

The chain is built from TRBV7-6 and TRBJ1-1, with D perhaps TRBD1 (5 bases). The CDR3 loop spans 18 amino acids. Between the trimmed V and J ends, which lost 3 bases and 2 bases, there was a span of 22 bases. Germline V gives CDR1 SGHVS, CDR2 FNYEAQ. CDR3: CASSFWGSSSLLNTEAFF. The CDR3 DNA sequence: TGTGCCAGCAGCTTTTGGGGCAGTAGCTCCCTTCTAAACACTGAAGCTTTCTTT.

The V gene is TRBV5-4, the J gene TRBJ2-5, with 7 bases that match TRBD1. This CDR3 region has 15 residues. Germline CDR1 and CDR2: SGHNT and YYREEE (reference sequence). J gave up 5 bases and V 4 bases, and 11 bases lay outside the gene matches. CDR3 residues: CASSNPTGLGETQYF. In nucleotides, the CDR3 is TGTGCCAGCAGCAACCCGACAGGGCTTGGGGAGACCCAGTACTTC.

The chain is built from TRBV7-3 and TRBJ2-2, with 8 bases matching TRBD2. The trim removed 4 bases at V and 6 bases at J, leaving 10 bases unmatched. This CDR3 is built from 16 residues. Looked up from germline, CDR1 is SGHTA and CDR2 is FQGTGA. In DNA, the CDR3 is TGTGCCAGCAGCTCCCAGCGGGAGAGTGATGCCGGGGAGCTGTTTTTT. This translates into CASSSQRESDAGELFF.

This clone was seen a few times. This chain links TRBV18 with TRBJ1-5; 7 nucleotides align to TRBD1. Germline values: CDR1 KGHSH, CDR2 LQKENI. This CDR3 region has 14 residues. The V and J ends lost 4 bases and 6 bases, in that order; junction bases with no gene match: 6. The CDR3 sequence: CASSQQGLLQPQHF. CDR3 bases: TGTGCCAGCTCACAACAGGGGCTCCTTCAGCCCCAGCATTTT.

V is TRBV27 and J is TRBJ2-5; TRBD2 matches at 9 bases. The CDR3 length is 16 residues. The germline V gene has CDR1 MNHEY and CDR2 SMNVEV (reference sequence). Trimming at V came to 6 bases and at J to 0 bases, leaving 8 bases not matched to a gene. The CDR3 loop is CASSSLAGTYQETQYF. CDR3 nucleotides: TGTGCCAGCAGCTCCCTAGCGGGAACCTACCAAGAGACCCAGTACTTC.

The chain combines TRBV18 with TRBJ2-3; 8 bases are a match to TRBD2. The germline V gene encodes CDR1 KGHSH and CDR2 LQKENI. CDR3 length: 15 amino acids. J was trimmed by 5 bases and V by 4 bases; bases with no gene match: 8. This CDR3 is CASSHSGAGGDTQYF. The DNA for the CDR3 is TGTGCCAGCTCACATAGCGGGGCCGGGGGAGATACGCAGTATTTT. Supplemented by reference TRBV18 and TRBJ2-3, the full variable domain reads NAGVMQNPRHLVRRRGQEARLRCSPMKGHSHVYWYRQLPEEGLKFMVYLQKENIIDESGMPKERFSAEFPKEGPSILRIQQVVRGDSAAYFCASSHSGAGGDTQYFGPGTRLTVL.

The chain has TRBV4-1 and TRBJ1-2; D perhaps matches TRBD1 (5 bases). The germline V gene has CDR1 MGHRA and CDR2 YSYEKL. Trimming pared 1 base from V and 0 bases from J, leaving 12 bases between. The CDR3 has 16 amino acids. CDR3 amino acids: CASSQGRTFPNYGYTF. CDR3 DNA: TGCGCCAGCAGCCAAGGCCGGACATTTCCTAACTATGGCTACACCTTC.

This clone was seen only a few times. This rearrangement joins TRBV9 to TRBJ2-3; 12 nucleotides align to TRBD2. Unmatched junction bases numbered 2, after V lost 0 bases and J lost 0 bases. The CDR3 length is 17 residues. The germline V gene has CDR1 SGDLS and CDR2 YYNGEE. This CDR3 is CASSVAGTSGSTDTQYF. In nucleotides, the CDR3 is TGTGCCAGCAGCGTAGCCGGGACTAGCGGGAGCACAGATACGCAGTATTTT.

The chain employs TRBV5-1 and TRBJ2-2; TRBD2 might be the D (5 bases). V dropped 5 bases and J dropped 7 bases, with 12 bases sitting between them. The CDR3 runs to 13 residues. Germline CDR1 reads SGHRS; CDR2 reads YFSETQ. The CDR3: CASRGEGGGELFF. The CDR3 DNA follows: TGCGCCAGCAGAGGCGAGGGCGGCGGGGAGCTGTTTTTT.

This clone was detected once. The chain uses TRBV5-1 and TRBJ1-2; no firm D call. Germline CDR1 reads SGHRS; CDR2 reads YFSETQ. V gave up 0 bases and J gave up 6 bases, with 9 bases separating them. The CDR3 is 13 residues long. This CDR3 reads CASSLAPLNGYTF. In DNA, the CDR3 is TGCGCCAGCAGCTTGGCCCCCCTAAATGGCTACACCTTC.

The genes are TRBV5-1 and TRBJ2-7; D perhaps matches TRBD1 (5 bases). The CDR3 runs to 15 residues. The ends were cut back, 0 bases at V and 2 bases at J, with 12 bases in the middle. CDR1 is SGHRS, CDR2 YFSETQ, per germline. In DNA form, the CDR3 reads TGCGCCAGCAGCTTGGTCGACACAGGTCCCTACGAGCAGTACTTC. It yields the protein CASSLVDTGPYEQYF.

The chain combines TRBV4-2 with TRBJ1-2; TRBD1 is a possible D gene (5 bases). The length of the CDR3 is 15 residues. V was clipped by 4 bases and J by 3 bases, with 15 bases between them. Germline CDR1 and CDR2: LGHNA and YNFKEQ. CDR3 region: CASSRTGGRDYGYTF. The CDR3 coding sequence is TGTGCCAGCAGCCGAACAGGAGGGAGAGACTATGGCTACACCTTC.

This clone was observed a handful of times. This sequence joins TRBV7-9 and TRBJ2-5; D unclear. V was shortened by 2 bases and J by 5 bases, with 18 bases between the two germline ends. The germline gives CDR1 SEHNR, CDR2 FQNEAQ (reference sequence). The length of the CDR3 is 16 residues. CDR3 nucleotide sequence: TGTGCCAGCAGCTTAATGGCGAACAGACCAAATGAGACCCAGTACTTC. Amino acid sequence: CASSLMANRPNETQYF.

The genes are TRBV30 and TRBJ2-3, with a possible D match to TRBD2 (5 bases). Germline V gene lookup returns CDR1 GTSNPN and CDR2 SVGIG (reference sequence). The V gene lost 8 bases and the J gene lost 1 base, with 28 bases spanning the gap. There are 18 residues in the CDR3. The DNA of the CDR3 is TGTGCCGGGCGCGGTCGGGAAGCAAGAAGTACTCGCACAGATACGCAGTATTTT. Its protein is CAGRGREARSTRTDTQYF.

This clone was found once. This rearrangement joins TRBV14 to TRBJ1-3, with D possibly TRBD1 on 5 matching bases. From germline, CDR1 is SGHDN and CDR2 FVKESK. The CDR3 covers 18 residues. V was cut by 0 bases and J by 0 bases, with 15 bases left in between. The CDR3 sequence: CASSQDLGGLFSGNTIYF. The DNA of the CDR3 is TGTGCCAGCAGCCAAGATTTGGGGGGACTATTCTCTGGAAACACCATATATTTT.

The CDR3 region is CASSRYRGDHQPQHF. As DNA, the CDR3 is TGTGCCAGCAGCCGCTACAGGGGCGATCATCAGCCCCAGCATTTT. The chain has TRBV28 and TRBJ1-5; TRBD1 matches at 7 bases. The germline gives CDR1 MDHEN, CDR2 SYDVKM. The CDR3 is made up of 15 amino acids. Trimming took 6 bases from V and 5 from J; bases not matched to a gene: 10.

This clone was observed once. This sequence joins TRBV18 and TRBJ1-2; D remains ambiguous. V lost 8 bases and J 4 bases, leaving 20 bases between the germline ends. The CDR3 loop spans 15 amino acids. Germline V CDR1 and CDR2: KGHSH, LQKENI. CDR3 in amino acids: CASGPGRAQLYGYTF. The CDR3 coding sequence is TGTGCCAGCGGTCCGGGGAGGGCCCAACTCTATGGCTACACCTTC. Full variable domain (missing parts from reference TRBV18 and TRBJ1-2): NAGVMQNPRHLVRRRGQEARLRCSPMKGHSHVYWYRQLPEEGLKFMVYLQKENIIDESGMPKERFSAEFPKEGPSILRIQQVVRGDSAAYFCASGPGRAQLYGYTFGSGTRLTVV.

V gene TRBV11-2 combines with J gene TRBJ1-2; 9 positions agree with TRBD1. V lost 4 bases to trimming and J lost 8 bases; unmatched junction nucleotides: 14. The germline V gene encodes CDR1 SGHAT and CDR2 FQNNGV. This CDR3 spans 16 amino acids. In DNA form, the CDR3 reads TGTGCCAGCAGCTCGTTACAGGGGGCCTCCGTTGAGGGCTACACCTTC. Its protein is CASSSLQGASVEGYTF.

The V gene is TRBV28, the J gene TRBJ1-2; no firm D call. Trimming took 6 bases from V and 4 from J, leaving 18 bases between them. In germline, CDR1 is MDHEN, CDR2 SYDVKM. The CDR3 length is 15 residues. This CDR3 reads CASSQTPGESYGYTF. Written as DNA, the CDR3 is TGTGCCAGCAGCCAAACCCCGGGAGAGAGCTATGGCTACACCTTC.

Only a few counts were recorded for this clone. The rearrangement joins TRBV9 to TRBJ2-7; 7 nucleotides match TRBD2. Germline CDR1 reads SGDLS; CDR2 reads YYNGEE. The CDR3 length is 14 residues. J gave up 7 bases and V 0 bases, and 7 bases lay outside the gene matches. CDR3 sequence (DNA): TGTGCCAGCAGCGTAGCTACCACGGGGGGTGAGCAGTACTTC. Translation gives CASSVATTGGEQYF.

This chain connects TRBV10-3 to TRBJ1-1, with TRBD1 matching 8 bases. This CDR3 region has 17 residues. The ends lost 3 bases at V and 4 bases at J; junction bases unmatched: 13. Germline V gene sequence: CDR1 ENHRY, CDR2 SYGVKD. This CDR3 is CAISDRQGAWGSTEAFF. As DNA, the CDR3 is TGTGCCATCAGTGATAGGCAGGGGGCGTGGGGTAGCACTGAAGCTTTCTTT.

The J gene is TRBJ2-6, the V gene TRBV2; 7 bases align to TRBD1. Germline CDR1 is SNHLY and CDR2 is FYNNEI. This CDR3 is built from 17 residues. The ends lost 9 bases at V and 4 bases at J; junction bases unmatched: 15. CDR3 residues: CASTRQGLMAGANVLTF. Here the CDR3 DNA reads TGTGCCAGTACCCGACAGGGCTTAATGGCGGGGGCCAACGTCCTGACTTTC.

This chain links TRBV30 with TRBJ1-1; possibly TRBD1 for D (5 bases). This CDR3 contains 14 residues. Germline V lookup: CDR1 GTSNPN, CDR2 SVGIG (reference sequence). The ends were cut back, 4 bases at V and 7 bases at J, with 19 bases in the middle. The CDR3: CAWTPWGGGVEAFF. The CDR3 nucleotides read TGTGCCTGGACCCCGTGGGGCGGGGGAGTTGAAGCTTTCTTT. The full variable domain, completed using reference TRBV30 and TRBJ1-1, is SQTIHQWPATLVQPVGSPLSLECTVEGTSNPNLYWYRQAAGRGLQLLFYSVGIGQISSEVPQNLSASRPQDRQFILSSKKLLLSDSGFYLCAWTPWGGGVEAFFGQGTRLTVV.

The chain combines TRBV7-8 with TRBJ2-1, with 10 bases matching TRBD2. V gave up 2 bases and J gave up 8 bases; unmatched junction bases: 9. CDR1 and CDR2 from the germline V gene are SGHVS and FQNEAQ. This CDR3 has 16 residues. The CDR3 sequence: CASSLRLAGEGHEQFF. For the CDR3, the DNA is TGTGCCAGCAGCTTACGGCTAGCGGGAGAGGGCCATGAGCAGTTCTTC.

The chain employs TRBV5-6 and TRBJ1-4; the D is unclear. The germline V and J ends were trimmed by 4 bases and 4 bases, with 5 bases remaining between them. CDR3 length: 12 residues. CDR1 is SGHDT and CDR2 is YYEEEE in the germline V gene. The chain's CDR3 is CASSVVNEKLFF. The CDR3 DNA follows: TGTGCCAGCAGCGTAGTTAATGAAAAACTGTTTTTT.

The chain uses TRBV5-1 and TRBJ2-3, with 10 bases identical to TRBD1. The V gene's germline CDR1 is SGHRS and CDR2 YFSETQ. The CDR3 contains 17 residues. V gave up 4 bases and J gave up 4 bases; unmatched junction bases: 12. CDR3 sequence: CASSPRTGGYRSDTQYF. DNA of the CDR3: TGCGCCAGCAGCCCACGGACAGGGGGTTATCGGTCAGATACGCAGTATTTT.

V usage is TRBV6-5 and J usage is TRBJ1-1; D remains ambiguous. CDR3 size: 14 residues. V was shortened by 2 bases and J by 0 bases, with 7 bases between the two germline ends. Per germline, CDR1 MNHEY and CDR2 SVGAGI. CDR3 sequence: CASSYGAMNTEAFF. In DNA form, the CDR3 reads TGTGCCAGCAGTTACGGAGCGATGAACACTGAAGCTTTCTTT.

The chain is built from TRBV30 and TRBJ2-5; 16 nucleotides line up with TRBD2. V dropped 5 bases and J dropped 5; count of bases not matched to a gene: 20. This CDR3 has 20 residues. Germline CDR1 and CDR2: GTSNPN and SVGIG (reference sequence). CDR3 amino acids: CAWSPQGVGTSGRVRETQYF. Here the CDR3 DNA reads TGTGCCTGGTCTCCCCAGGGCGTAGGGACTAGCGGGAGGGTACGGGAGACCCAGTACTTC.

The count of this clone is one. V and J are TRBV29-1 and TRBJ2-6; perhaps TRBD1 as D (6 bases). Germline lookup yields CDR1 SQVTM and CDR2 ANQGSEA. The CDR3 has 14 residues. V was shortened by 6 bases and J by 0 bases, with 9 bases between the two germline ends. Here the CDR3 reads CSVADSSGANVLTF. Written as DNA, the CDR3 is TGCAGCGTAGCGGACAGCTCTGGGGCCAACGTCCTGACTTTC.

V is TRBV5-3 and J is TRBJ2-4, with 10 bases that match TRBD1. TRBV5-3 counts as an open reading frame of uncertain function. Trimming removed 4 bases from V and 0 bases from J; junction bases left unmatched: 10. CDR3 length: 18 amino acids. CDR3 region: CARSPRDRGSIAKNIQYF. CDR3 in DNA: TGTGCCAGAAGCCCCCGGGACAGGGGAAGTATAGCCAAAAACATTCAGTACTTC.